Detailed here is one T cell receptor beta chain. The protocol was immunoSEQ multiplex PCR, while the TCRdb copy is restricted to in-frame clones and leaves out a portion. The data contain hundreds of thousands of clones, 75% to 90% of them singletons. The data originate from a study of blood T cell repertoires in COVID-19. The CDR3 has 16 residues. From germline, CDR1 is SNHLY and CDR2 FYNNEI. V lost 11 bases to trimming and J lost 8 bases; unmatched junction nucleotides: 22. The chain couples TRBV2 to TRBJ1-2; 8 bases agree with TRBD1. This receptor was obtained from a man aged 40-50 years who had recovered from COVID-19. The material sequenced was PBMCs or T cells enriched from blood (not recorded which). CDR3 in amino acids: CASSAGQGEEGRGYTF. CDR3 bases: TGTGCCTCATCCGCAGGACAGGGAGAAGAGGGTAGAGGCTACACCTTC.